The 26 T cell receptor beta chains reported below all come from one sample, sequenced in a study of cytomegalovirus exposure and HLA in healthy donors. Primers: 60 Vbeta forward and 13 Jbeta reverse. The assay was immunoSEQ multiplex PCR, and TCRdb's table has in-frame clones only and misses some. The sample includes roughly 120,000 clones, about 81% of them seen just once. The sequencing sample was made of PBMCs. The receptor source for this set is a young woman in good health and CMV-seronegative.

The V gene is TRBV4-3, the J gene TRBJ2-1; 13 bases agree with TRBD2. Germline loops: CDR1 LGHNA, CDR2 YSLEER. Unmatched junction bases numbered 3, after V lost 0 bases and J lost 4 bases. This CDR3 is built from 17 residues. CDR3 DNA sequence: TGCGCCAGCAGCCAAGATCGGACTAGCGGGAGTTACAATGAGCAGTTCTTC. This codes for CASSQDRTSGSYNEQFF.

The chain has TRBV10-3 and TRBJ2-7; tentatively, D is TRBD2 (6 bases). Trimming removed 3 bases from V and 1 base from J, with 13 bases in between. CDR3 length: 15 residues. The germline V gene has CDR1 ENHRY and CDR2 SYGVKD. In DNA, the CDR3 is TGTGCCATCAGTGATGCCCGGGGACTTTCCTACGAGCAGTACTTC. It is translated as CAISDARGLSYEQYF.

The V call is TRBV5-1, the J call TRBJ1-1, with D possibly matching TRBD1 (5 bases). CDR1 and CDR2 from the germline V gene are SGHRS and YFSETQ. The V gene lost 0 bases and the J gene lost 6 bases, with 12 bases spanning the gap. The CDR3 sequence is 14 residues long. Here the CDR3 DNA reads TGCGCCAGCAGCTTGGCCCCTGGGGCCGCTGAAGCTTTCTTT. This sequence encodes CASSLAPGAAEAFF.

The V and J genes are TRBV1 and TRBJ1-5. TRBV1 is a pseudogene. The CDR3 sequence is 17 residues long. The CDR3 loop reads CTSSTAAGTRGNQPQHF. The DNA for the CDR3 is TGCACCAGCAGCACCGCGGCCGGCACTAGGGGCAATCAGCCCCAGCATTTT.

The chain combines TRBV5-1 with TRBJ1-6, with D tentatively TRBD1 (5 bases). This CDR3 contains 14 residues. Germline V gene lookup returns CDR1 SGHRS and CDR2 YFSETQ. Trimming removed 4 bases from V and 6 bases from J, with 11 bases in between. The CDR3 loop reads CASSETTANSPLHF. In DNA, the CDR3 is TGCGCCAGCAGCGAAACGACAGCTAATTCACCCCTCCACTTT.

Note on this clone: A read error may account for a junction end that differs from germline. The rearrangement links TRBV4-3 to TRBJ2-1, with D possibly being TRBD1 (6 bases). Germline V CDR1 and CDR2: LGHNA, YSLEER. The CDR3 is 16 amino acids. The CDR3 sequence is CATSHDAGTNYNEQFF. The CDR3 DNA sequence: TGCGCCACCAGCCACGATGCCGGGACAAACTACAATGAGCAGTTCTTC.

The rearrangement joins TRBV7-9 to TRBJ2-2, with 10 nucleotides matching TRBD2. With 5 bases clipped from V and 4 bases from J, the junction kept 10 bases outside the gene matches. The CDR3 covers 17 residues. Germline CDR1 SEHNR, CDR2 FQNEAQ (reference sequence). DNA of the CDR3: TGTGCCAGCAGCCCGCCCACTAGCGGGAAGGGCACCGGGGAGCTGTTTTTT. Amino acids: CASSPPTSGKGTGELFF.

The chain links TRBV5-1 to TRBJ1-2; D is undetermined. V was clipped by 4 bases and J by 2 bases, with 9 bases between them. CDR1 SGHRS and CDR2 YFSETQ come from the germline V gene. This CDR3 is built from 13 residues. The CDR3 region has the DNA TGCGCCAGCAGCCTGGGAGGCAACTATGGCTACACCTTC. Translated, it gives CASSLGGNYGYTF.

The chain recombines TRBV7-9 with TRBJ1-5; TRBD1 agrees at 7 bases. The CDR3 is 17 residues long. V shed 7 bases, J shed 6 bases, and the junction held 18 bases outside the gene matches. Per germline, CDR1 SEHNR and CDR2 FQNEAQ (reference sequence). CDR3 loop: CASTIQPDRRECQPQHF. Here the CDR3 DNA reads TGTGCCAGCACCATACAACCGGACAGGCGGGAATGTCAGCCCCAGCATTTT.

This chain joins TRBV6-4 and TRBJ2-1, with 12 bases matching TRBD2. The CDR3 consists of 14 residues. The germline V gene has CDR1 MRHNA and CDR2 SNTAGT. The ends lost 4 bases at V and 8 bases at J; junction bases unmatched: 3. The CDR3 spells CASSASGGADEQFF. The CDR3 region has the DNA TGTGCCAGCAGTGCTAGCGGGGGGGCCGATGAGCAGTTCTTC.

The CDR3 DNA sequence: TGCGCCAGCAGCTTGGAACGGACAGTGAACACTGAAGCTTTCTTT. Protein sequence: CASSLERTVNTEAFF. The chain links TRBV5-1 to TRBJ1-1, with a tentative D call TRBD1 (6 bases). V was trimmed by 0 bases and J by 0 bases, leaving 9 bases between them. The CDR3 contains 15 residues. Germline loops: CDR1 SGHRS, CDR2 YFSETQ.

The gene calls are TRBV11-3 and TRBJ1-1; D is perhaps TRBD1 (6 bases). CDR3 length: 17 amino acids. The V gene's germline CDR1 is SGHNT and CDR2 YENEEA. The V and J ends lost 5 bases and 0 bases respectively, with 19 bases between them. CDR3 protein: CASSPHGARGMNTEAFF. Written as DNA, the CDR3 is TGTGCCAGCAGCCCCCACGGGGCCAGGGGTATGAACACTGAAGCTTTCTTT.

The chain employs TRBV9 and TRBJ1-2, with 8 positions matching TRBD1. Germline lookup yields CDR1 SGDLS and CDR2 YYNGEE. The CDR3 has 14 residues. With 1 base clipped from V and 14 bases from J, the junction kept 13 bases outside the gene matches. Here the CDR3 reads CASSVTPLGQGRTF. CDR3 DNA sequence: TGTGCCAGCAGCGTAACCCCTCTCGGACAGGGTAGAACCTTC. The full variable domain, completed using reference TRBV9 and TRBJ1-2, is DSGVTQTPKHLITATGQRVTLRCSPRSGDLSVYWYQQSLDQGLQFLIQYYNGEERAKGNILERFSAQQFPDLHSELNLSSLELGDSALYFCASSVTPLGQGRTFGSGTRLTVV.

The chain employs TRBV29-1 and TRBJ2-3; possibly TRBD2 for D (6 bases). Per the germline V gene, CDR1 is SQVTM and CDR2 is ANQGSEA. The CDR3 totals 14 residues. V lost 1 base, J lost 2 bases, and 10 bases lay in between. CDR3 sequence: CSVEGGALTDTQYF. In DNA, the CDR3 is TGCAGCGTTGAAGGCGGGGCTCTCACAGATACGCAGTATTTT.

This chain's CDR3 is CASSLVRTGNYEQYF. CDR3 in DNA: TGCGCCAGCAGTCTAGTTAGGACAGGGAACTACGAGCAGTACTTC. The gene calls are TRBV4-1 and TRBJ2-7; 8 nucleotides agree with TRBD1. Looked up from germline, CDR1 is MGHRA and CDR2 is YSYEKL. The ends lost 6 bases at V and 3 bases at J; junction bases unmatched: 10. The CDR3 contains 15 residues.

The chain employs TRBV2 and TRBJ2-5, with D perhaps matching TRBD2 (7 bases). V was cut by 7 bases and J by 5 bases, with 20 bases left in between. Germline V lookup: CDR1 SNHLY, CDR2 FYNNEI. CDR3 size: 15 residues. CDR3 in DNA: TGTGCCAGCACCGAGGGGGGGAGGGCCCGGGAGACCCAGTACTTC. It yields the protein CASTEGGRARETQYF.

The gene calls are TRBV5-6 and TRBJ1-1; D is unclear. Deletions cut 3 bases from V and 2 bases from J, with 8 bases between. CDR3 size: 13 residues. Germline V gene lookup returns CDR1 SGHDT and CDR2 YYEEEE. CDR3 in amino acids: CASSYRPNTEAFF. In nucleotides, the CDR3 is TGTGCCAGCAGCTACAGACCTAACACTGAAGCTTTCTTT. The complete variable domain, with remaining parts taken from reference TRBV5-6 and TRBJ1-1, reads DAGVTQSPTHLIKTRGQQVTLRCSPKSGHDTVSWYQQALGQGPQFIFQYYEEEERQRGNFPDRFSGHQFPNYSSELNVNALLLGDSALYLCASSYRPNTEAFFGQGTRLTVV.

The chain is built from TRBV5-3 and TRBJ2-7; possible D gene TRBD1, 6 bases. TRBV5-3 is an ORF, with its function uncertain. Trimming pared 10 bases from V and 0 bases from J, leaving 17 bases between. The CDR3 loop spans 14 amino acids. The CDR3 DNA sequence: TGTGCCCTTAGGGGGAGCCCCACCTCCTACGAGCAGTACTTC. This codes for CALRGSPTSYEQYF.

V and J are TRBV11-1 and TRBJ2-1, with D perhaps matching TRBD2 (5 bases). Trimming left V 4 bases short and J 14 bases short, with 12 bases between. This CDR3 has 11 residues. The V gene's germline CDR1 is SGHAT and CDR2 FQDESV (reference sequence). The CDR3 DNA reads TGTGCCAGCAGCTCGGGGTTGCAGGAGTTCTTC. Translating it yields CASSSGLQEFF.

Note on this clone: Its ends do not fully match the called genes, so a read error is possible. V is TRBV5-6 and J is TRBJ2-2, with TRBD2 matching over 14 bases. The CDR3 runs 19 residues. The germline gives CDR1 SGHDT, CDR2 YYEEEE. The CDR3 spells CASSQGLAGVGPNTWELFF. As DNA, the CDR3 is TGTGCCAGCAGCCAGGGACTAGCGGGAGTCGGTCCGAACACCTGGGAGCTGTTTTTT.

CDR3 protein: CASSPEGRLAGGRGGELFF. CDR3 coding DNA: TGTGCCAGCAGCCCGGAGGGCCGACTAGCGGGAGGGCGAGGCGGGGAGCTGTTTTTT. The chain links TRBV11-3 to TRBJ2-2; 14 bases line up with TRBD2. Germline V CDR1 and CDR2: SGHNT, YENEEA. V was clipped by 5 bases and J by 7 bases; unmatched bases: 15. The CDR3 contains 19 residues.

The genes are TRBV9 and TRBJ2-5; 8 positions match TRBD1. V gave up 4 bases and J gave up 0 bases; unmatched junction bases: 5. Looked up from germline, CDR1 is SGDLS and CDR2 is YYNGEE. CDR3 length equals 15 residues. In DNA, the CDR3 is TGTGCCAGCAGCACCGGACAGGGCTACCAAGAGACCCAGTACTTC. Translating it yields CASSTGQGYQETQYF.

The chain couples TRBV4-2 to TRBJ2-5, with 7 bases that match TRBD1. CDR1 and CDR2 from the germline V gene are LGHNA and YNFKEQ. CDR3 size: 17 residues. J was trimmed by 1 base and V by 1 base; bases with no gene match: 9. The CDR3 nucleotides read TGTGCCAGCAGCCAAGCACATTTACAGGGGATCCAAGAGACCCAGTACTTC. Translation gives CASSQAHLQGIQETQYF.

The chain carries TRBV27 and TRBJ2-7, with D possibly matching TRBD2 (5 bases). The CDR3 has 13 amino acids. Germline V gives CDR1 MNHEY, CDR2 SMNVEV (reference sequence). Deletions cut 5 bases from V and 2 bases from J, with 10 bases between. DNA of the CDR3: TGTGCCAGCAGTCAGACCGGGACCTACGAGCAGTACTTC. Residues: CASSQTGTYEQYF.

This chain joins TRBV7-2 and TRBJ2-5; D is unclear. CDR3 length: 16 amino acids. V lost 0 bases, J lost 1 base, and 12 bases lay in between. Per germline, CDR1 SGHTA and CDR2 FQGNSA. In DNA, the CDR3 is TGTGCCAGCAGCTTAGCCTTTGTTAGAATCCAAGAGACCCAGTACTTC. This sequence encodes CASSLAFVRIQETQYF.

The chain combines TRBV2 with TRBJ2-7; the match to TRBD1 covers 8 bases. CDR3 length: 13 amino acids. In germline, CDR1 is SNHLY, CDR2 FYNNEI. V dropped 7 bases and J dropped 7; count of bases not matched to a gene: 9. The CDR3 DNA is TGTGCCAGCAATCCTGACAGGGGTGGGGAGCAGTACTTC. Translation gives CASNPDRGGEQYF. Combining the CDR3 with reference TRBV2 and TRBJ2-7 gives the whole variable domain EPEVTQTPSHQVTQMGQEVILRCVPISNHLYFYWYRQILGQKVEFLVSFYNNEISEKSEIFDDQFSVERPDGSNFTLKIRSTKLEDSAMYFCASNPDRGGEQYFGPGTRLTVT.